Following are 27 T cell receptor beta chains from one sample sequenced in a study of blood T cell repertoires in COVID-19. Only in-frame clones appear in the TCRdb table, and some are missing; sequencing was by immunoSEQ multiplex PCR. The data contain approximately 170,000 clones, around 80% of them singletons. Sequences were obtained from peripheral blood. The receptors were sampled from a woman aged 70-85 years who had recovered from COVID-19.

The rearrangement links TRBV20-1 to TRBJ2-7; 11 bases fit TRBD1. Germline CDR1 is DFQATT and CDR2 is SNEGSKA (reference sequence). The CDR3 runs 14 residues. The V segment lost 3 bases and the J segment 6 bases; nucleotides outside the gene matches: 7. The CDR3 DNA is TGCAGTGCTAGTGGAGGACAGGGGGCGGGCGAGCAGTACTTC. It is translated as CSASGGQGAGEQYF.

The genes are TRBV13 and TRBJ2-1; TRBD2 aligns across 11 bases. The length of the CDR3 is 16 residues. The germline V gene encodes CDR1 PRHDT and CDR2 FYEKMQ (reference sequence). J gave up 5 bases and V 1 base, and 4 bases lay outside the gene matches. CDR3 sequence: CASSLEPSGGHNEQFF. The CDR3 nucleotides are TGTGCCAGCAGCTTAGAGCCTAGCGGGGGGCACAATGAGCAGTTCTTC.

V and J are TRBV19 and TRBJ2-1; 10 nucleotides align to TRBD2. The ends lost 2 bases at V and 8 bases at J; junction bases unmatched: 12. The germline CDR1 and CDR2 sequences are LNHDA and SQIVND (reference sequence). The CDR3 has 17 residues. The CDR3 is CASSITVRAGGPDEQFF. The CDR3 DNA is TGTGCCAGTAGTATAACAGTGCGAGCGGGAGGGCCGGATGAGCAGTTCTTC.

CDR3 sequence reads: CASSYPPSAQHF. The CDR3 DNA follows: TGTGCCAGCAGTTACCCCCCCTCGGCCCAGCATTTT. The chain combines TRBV6-2 or TRBV6-3 with TRBJ1-5; no clear D gene. The CDR3 consists of 12 residues. V was pared by 2 bases and J by 11 bases, with 10 bases between. The germline gives CDR1 MNHEY, CDR2 SVGEGT.

This chain joins TRBV7-6 and TRBJ2-5; 9 bases agree with TRBD2. The CDR3 is 12 residues long. Germline CDR1 SGHVS, CDR2 FNYEAQ. Unmatched junction bases numbered 3, after V lost 8 bases and J lost 5 bases. CDR3 coding DNA: TGTGCCAGCGGGCGGGAGGGGGAGACCCAGTACTTC. Residues: CASGREGETQYF. The entire variable domain, with the rest obtained from reference TRBV7-6 and TRBJ2-5, is as follows: GAGVSQSPRYKVTKRGQDVALRCDPISGHVSLYWYRQALGQGPEFLTYFNYEAQQDKSGLPNDRFSAERPEGSISTLTIQRTEQRDSAMYRCASGREGETQYFGPGTRLLVL.

The V call is TRBV9, the J call TRBJ2-1; 7 bases are shared with TRBD1. The CDR3 has 12 residues. V was pared by 4 bases and J by 13 bases, with 8 bases of the junction left unmatched. Germline-derived CDR1 and CDR2 are SGDLS and YYNGEE. The CDR3 DNA reads as TGTGCCAGCAGCCACGGGACAGCCAACCAGTTCTTC. As protein: CASSHGTANQFF. Together with reference TRBV9 and TRBJ2-1, the CDR3 gives the full variable domain: DSGVTQTPKHLITATGQRVTLRCSPRSGDLSVYWYQQSLDQGLQFLIQYYNGEERAKGNILERFSAQQFPDLHSELNLSSLELGDSALYFCASSHGTANQFFGPGTRLTVL.

The rearrangement uses TRBV28 and TRBJ2-1; 15 nucleotides match TRBD2. CDR3 length: 14 amino acids. The V and J ends lost 7 bases and 9 bases, in that order; junction bases with no gene match: 4. Germline V lookup: CDR1 MDHEN, CDR2 SYDVKM. The CDR3 DNA is TGTGCCAGCACCGGGACTAGCGGGAGGAGTGAGCAGTTCTTC. The encoded protein is CASTGTSGRSEQFF.

The chain employs TRBV2 and TRBJ1-2, with D hard to call. Trimming stripped 6 bases from V and 0 bases from J, with 8 bases between. Germline CDR1 reads SNHLY; CDR2 reads FYNNEI. The CDR3 totals 13 residues. This CDR3 reads CASRAEANYGYTF. CDR3 bases: TGTGCCAGCAGGGCAGAAGCTAACTATGGCTACACCTTC.

V is TRBV28 and J is TRBJ2-1; 14 bases agree with TRBD2. Germline V gives CDR1 MDHEN, CDR2 SYDVKM. This CDR3 comprises 15 residues. The J segment lost 10 bases and the V segment lost 6 bases, leaving 8 bases of the junction unmatched. The CDR3 sequence is CASSQGLAGDNEQFF. The CDR3 bases are TGTGCCAGCAGCCAGGGACTAGCGGGAGATAACGAGCAGTTCTTC. Filled out from reference TRBV28 and TRBJ2-1, the complete variable domain reads DVKVTQSSRYLVKRTGEKVFLECVQDMDHENMFWYRQDPGLGLRLIYFSYDVKMKEKGDIPEGYSVSREKKERFSLILESASTNQTSMYLCASSQGLAGDNEQFFGPGTRLTVL.

The rearrangement links TRBV7-9 to TRBJ1-5; maybe TRBD1 (5 bases). The ends were cut back, 2 bases at V and 10 bases at J, with 9 bases in the middle. CDR3 size: 12 residues. CDR1 and CDR2 from the germline V gene are SEHNR and FQNEAQ (reference sequence). The CDR3 here is CASSLSDSPQHF. The CDR3 region has the DNA TGTGCCAGCAGCTTATCCGACAGCCCCCAGCATTTT.

The chain carries TRBV9 and TRBJ1-6, with D maybe TRBD1 (5 bases). Per germline, CDR1 SGDLS and CDR2 YYNGEE. V was trimmed by 0 bases and J by 13 bases, leaving 17 bases between them. The CDR3 sequence is 15 residues long. The CDR3 here is CASSVAPRGGAPLHF. CDR3 in DNA: TGTGCCAGCAGCGTAGCGCCCCGGGGGGGTGCCCCCCTCCACTTT.

To note about this clone: At one end, the junction sequence differs from germline, possibly due to a read error. The sample holds other DNA sequences that translate to the same CDR3. The J gene is TRBJ2-1, the V gene TRBV7-7, with 7 bases that match TRBD1. The germline gives CDR1 SSHAT, CDR2 FNYEAQ (reference sequence). The CDR3 is 14 amino acids. In nucleotides, the CDR3 is TGTGCTAGCAGCCCCGGACAGGCGTACAATGAGCAGTTCTTC. Translated: CASSPGQAYNEQFF.

This chain links TRBV27 with TRBJ1-1, with D possibly matching TRBD1 (6 bases). Germline-derived CDR1 and CDR2 are MNHEY and SMNVEV (reference sequence). The CDR3 runs to 16 residues. Trimming took 5 bases from V and 4 from J, leaving 20 bases between them. CDR3 nucleotide sequence: TGTGCCAGCAGTCCCCTCGGGGGGGCCAGGGGCACTGAAGCTTTCTTT. Translated, it gives CASSPLGGARGTEAFF.

The rearrangement uses TRBV6-6 and TRBJ2-1; D is possibly TRBD2 (5 bases). This CDR3 is built from 14 residues. The germline V and J ends were trimmed by 0 bases and 4 bases, with 7 bases remaining between them. CDR1 MNHNY and CDR2 SVGAGI come from the germline V gene (reference sequence). In DNA, the CDR3 is TGTGCCAGCAGTTACTCGAGGGCTTACAATGAGCAGTTCTTC. Protein: CASSYSRAYNEQFF.

This chain uses TRBV9 with TRBJ2-3; 7 positions agree with TRBD1. Germline lookup yields CDR1 SGDLS and CDR2 YYNGEE. The ends lost 4 bases at V and 1 base at J; junction bases unmatched: 6. The CDR3 has 15 residues. The CDR3 sequence: CASSTRQGRTDTQYF. DNA for the CDR3: TGTGCCAGCAGCACCCGACAGGGCCGCACAGATACGCAGTATTTT.

The V call is TRBV7-3, the J call TRBJ1-2, with 9 bases lining up with TRBD1. V lost 2 bases to trimming and J lost 6 bases; unmatched junction nucleotides: 4. This CDR3 has 14 residues. From germline, CDR1 is SGHTA and CDR2 FQGTGA. The DNA for the CDR3 is TGTGCCAGCAGCTTAGGGGGACAGGGAAATGGCTACACCTTC. Amino acid sequence: CASSLGGQGNGYTF.

The V gene is TRBV2, the J gene TRBJ2-7; TRBD1 matches at 8 bases. This CDR3 comprises 14 residues. With 5 bases clipped from V and 5 bases from J, the junction kept 8 bases outside the gene matches. The germline V gene has CDR1 SNHLY and CDR2 FYNNEI. The CDR3 bases are TGTGCCAGCAGTTTGCCCGGACAGGGCCACGAGCAGTACTTC. The encoded protein is CASSLPGQGHEQYF.

V gene TRBV27 combines with J gene TRBJ1-2; the D gene is possibly TRBD1 (5 bases). The CDR3 sequence is 13 residues long. CDR1 is MNHEY and CDR2 is SMNVEV in the germline V gene (reference sequence). The ends were cut back, 0 bases at V and 7 bases at J, with 9 bases in the middle. CDR3 in amino acids: CASSLSRARGYTF. The CDR3 DNA reads TGTGCCAGCAGTTTATCCAGGGCGCGTGGCTACACCTTC.

CDR3 nucleotides: TGTGCCAGCAGCTTGGTTAACGTCCGACGGGCTAATGAAAAACTGTTTTTT. Its protein product is CASSLVNVRRANEKLFF. The V gene is TRBV5-6, the J gene TRBJ1-4; no definite D call. V was pared by 0 bases and J by 3 bases, with 15 bases between. The CDR3 consists of 17 residues. Germline V CDR1 and CDR2: SGHDT, YYEEEE.

The chain employs TRBV19 and TRBJ1-2; 7 nucleotides align to TRBD1. Trimming removed 7 bases from V and 1 base from J; junction bases left unmatched: 9. Germline V gene lookup returns CDR1 LNHDA and CDR2 SQIVND (reference sequence). This CDR3 contains 15 residues. CDR3 residues: CASIPRGDRNYGYTF. Here the CDR3 DNA reads TGTGCCAGTATCCCCAGGGGGGACCGTAACTATGGCTACACCTTC.

The chain recombines TRBV9 with TRBJ1-2; TRBD1 is a possible D gene (6 bases). CDR3 size: 15 residues. The V end was cut by 0 bases, the J end by 3 bases, with 12 bases between. Germline loops: CDR1 SGDLS, CDR2 YYNGEE. CDR3 residues: CASSVGAGADYGYTF. In nucleotides, the CDR3 is TGTGCCAGCAGCGTAGGGGCAGGGGCGGACTATGGCTACACCTTC.

The sample holds a few counts of this clone. Other DNA sequences from this sample encode an identical CDR3 as well. The rearrangement joins TRBV7-3 to TRBJ1-1, with D unclear. The germline V gene has CDR1 SGHTA and CDR2 FQGTGA. This CDR3 spans 13 amino acids. V was shortened by 5 bases and J by 1 base, with 8 bases between the two germline ends. The CDR3 loop is CASSRQPNTEAFF. The CDR3 DNA follows: TGTGCCAGCAGCCGACAACCGAACACTGAAGCTTTCTTT.

The chain has TRBV5-1 and TRBJ2-2; a possible D gene is TRBD2 (6 bases). Germline lookup yields CDR1 SGHRS and CDR2 YFSETQ. Trimming shortened V by 1 base and J by 5 bases, and 12 bases separated the two germline ends. The CDR3 contains 15 residues. CDR3 loop: CASSLSSGRTGELFF. CDR3 in DNA: TGCGCCAGCAGCTTGTCGTCGGGGAGGACCGGGGAGCTGTTTTTT.

This clone came up once. This chain uses TRBV9 with TRBJ1-5, with D perhaps TRBD1 (5 bases). The CDR3 has 14 residues. The germline gives CDR1 SGDLS, CDR2 YYNGEE. V lost 4 bases and J 6 bases, leaving 14 bases between the germline ends. CDR3 bases: TGTGCCAGCAGCCCGGGGGGGTCGGGTCAGCCCCAGCATTTT. Residues: CASSPGGSGQPQHF.

The chain is built from TRBV18 and TRBJ1-2; 7 bases line up with TRBD1. This CDR3 is 13 amino acids long. With V trimmed by 2 bases and J by 6 bases, 3 bases remained unmatched. From germline, CDR1 is KGHSH and CDR2 LQKENI. The DNA for the CDR3 is TGTGCCAGCTCACCAACGACAGGGAATGGCTACACCTTC. Amino acid sequence: CASSPTTGNGYTF.

V is TRBV6-5 and J is TRBJ2-3, with 12 bases identical to TRBD2. The J segment lost 5 bases and the V segment lost 2 bases, leaving 2 bases of the junction unmatched. The CDR3 loop spans 15 amino acids. The germline gives CDR1 MNHEY, CDR2 SVGAGI. The CDR3 DNA sequence: TGTGCCAGCAGTTACCCGGGACTAGCGGGAGATACGCAGTATTTT. Translated, it gives CASSYPGLAGDTQYF.

The chain couples TRBV11-2 to TRBJ1-5; 7 bases agree with TRBD1. The J segment lost 1 base and the V segment lost 5 bases, leaving 5 bases of the junction unmatched. Per the germline V gene, CDR1 is SGHAT and CDR2 is FQNNGV. This CDR3 is built from 15 residues. The CDR3 is CASSPGTVSNQPQHF. Here the CDR3 DNA reads TGTGCCAGCAGCCCCGGGACAGTCAGCAATCAGCCCCAGCATTTT.